The clone carrying this T cell receptor beta chain was detected many times. This specimen belongs to a study of blood T cells in healthy people across ages. Primed by a sample-barcoded 5' primer and a J-beta primer mix, a second PCR proceeded for roughly 6 to 12 cycles. TCRdb itself ran the 5' RACE reads through MiXCR, one entry per CDR3 protein. The table lists 590,000 or so distinct CDR3 sequences, roughly 30% of them singletons. Germline V gene data show CDR1 as ENHRY and CDR2 as SYGVKD. J lost 2 bases, V lost 10 bases, and 4 bases had no gene match. The CDR3 spans 13 residues. V usage is TRBV10-3 and J usage is TRBJ1-1, with TRBD1 identical over 10 bases. This clonotype was sampled from a woman aged 80 or over in good health. The sequenced material came from blood. CDR3 residues: CATGQGVNTEAFF. CDR3 in DNA: TGTGCCACCGGACAGGGGGTCAACACTGAAGCTTTCTTT.